The present entry profiles one T cell receptor beta chain with its context. Here immunoSEQ multiplex PCR was the method, and the copy in TCRdb shows in-frame clones only, minus some. The sample records 75,000 to 100,000 clones, about four fifths being singletons. These data come from a study of radiotherapy plus CTLA-4 blockade in lung cancer. Here the sequenced sample was peripheral blood, taken from a patient treated with radiotherapy plus ipilimumab. The source is a human donor with non-small cell lung cancer who had a partial response to radiotherapy plus ipilimumab. Some clones in this sample may be carry-over from other donors' samples.

DNA of the CDR3: TGTGCCAGCAGCGTGGCAGGTCCCAGCCCCTACGAGCAGTACTTC. Translation gives CASSVAGPSPYEQYF. This chain connects TRBV5-5 to TRBJ2-7; no definite D call. V shed 4 bases and J shed 2 bases, with 16 bases lying between them. The CDR3 spans 15 residues. CDR1 is SGHKS, CDR2 YYEKEE, per germline (reference sequence).